This T cell receptor beta chain was sequenced for a study of CD8 T cells in ankylosing spondylitis. Broader study findings: Characteristic, it appeared, of ankylosing spondylitis blood was a TCR beta motif of roughly 8 highly homologous variants. Disease-linked clones bore a CD8+ phenotype and were relatively rare in peripheral blood. Some motif variants had been reported before (in reactive arthritis synovial fluid and blood).

The TCR beta libraries were generated through quantitative 5'-RACE incorporating molecular barcodes. TCRdb reanalysed the 5' RACE reads using MiXCR and keeps one entry per CDR3 protein. The sample includes hundreds of thousands of distinct CDR3 sequences, about an eighth of them seen just once. The germline V gene encodes CDR1 ENHRY and CDR2 SYGVKD. The junction had 12 bases not matched to a gene; V was cut back by 8 bases and J by 8 bases. The CDR3 spans 15 residues. Only a few counts were recorded for this clonotype. Its antigen is unknown. The sequence came from a male donor with ankylosing spondylitis. The chain recombines TRBV10-3 with TRBJ2-1; 10 positions agree with TRBD2. Sequencing was performed on blood, either unsorted or a sorted T cell fraction (not recorded which). The CDR3 here is CAICASGRAGHEQFF. In DNA, the CDR3 is TGTGCCATCTGTGCAAGCGGGAGGGCCGGTCATGAGCAGTTCTTC.